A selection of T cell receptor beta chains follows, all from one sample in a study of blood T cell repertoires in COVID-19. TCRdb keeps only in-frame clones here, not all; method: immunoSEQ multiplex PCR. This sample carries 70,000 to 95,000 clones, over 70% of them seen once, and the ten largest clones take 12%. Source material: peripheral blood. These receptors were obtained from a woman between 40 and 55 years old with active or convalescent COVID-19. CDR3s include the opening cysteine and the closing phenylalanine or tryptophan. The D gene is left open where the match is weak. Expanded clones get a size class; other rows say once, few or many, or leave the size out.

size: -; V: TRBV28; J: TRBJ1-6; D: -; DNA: TGTGCCAGCAGTTTCCCGGGTACACCCCTCCACTTT; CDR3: CASSFPGTPLHF
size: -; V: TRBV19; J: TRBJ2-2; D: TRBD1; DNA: TGTGCCAGTAGGAGCGGACAGGGGGGCGCGACCGGGGAGCTGTTTTTT; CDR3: CASRSGQGGATGELFF
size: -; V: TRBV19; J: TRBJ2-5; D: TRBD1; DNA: TGTGCCAGTAGTCTCGACAGGGAAACCCAGTACTTC; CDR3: CASSLDRETQYF
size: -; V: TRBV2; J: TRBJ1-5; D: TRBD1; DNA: TGTGCCAGCAAGCGGCCAGGGGGTAGCAATCAGCCCCAGCATTTT; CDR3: CASKRPGGSNQPQHF
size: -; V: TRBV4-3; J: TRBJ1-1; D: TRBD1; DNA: TGCGCCAGCAGCCTCTGGACAGGGCGAGAAGCTTTCTTT; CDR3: CASSLWTGREAFF
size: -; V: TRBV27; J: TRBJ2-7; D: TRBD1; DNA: TGTGCCAGCAGTTTATCAACAGGGGTTTTCTACGAGCAGTACTTC; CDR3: CASSLSTGVFYEQYF
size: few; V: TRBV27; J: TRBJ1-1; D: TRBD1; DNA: TGTGCCAGCAGTTTATTTACAGGGGGCACTGAAGCTTTCTTT; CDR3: CASSLFTGGTEAFF
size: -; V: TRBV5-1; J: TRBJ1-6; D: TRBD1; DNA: TGCGCCAGCAGCTTGGTGGGGTTGTCAGGGGGCTATAATTCACCCCTCCACTTT; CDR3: CASSLVGLSGGYNSPLHF
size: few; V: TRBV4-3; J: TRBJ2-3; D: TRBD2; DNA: TGCGCCAGCAGCCCGCGGACTAGCGGGGGGACCCCTAGCACAGATACGCAGTATTTT; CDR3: CASSPRTSGGTPSTDTQYF
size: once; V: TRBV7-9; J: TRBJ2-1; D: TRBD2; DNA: TGTGCCAGCAGCCCCCGATTATGGGTAGCGGGAGAGGGTGAGCAGTTCTTC; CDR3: CASSPRLWVAGEGEQFF
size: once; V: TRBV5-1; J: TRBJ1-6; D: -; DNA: TGCGCCAGCAGCTTGGAGACAGGCGCCAAAAATTCACCCCTCCACTTT; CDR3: CASSLETGAKNSPLHF
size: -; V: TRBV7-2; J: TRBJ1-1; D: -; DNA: TGTGCCAGCAAGGAGGGGAAAAAAGGAGTTATGAACACTGAAGCTTTCTTT; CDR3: CASKEGKKGVMNTEAFF
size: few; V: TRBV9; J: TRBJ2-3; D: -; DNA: TGTGCCAGCAATCTTCAGGGGGGTGGTGGAGATACGCAGTATTTT; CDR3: CASNLQGGGGDTQYF
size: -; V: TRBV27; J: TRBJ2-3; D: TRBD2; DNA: TGTGCCAGCAGCCGCACCCTAGCGGGGGCCCCGTATTTT; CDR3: CASSRTLAGAPYF
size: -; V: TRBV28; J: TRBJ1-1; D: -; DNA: TGTGCCAGCACCACAGCGGGGACGGAGAACACTGAAGCTTTCTTT; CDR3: CASTTAGTENTEAFF
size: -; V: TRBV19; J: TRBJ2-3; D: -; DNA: TGTGCCAGTAGTATGGGGGCAGGGTGGGTGGATACGCAGTATTTT; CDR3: CASSMGAGWVDTQYF
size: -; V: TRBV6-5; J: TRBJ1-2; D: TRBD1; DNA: TGTGCCAGCAGGAATACAGGGGACGTAGTTGGCTACACCTTC; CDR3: CASRNTGDVVGYTF
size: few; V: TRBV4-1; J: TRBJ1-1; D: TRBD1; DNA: TGCGCCAGCAGCCAAGATTCGACAGGGTGGAACACTGAAGCTTTCTTT; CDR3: CASSQDSTGWNTEAFF
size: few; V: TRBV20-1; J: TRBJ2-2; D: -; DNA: TGCAGTGCTAGTGGCTCTCAGCTAGGGAACACCGGGGAGCTGTTTTTT; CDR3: CSASGSQLGNTGELFF
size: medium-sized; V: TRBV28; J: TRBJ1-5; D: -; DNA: TGTGCCAGCAGTTTAGGTCGGGACAATCCTCAGCCCCAGCATTTT; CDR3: CASSLGRDNPQPQHF
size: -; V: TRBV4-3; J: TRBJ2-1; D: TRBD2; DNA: TGCGCCAGCAGCCAAGCGGCTAGCGGCTACTACAATGAGCAGTTCTTC; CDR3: CASSQAASGYYNEQFF
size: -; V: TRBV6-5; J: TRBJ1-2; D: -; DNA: TGTGCCAGCAGTCGCGAATCAGGGTCTTTCTATGGCTACACCTTC; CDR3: CASSRESGSFYGYTF
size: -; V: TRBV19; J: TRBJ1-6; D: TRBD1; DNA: TGTGCCAGCATCGACAGGGTGAATCTTGGTTCACCCCTCCACTTT; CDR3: CASIDRVNLGSPLHF
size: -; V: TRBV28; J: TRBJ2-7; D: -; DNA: TGTGCCAGCAGCTTACAGATTTTGTACTACGAGCAGTACTTC; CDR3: CASSLQILYYEQYF
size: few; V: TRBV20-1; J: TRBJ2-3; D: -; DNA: TGCAGTACAAATGCAGATACGCAGTATTTT; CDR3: CSTNADTQYF
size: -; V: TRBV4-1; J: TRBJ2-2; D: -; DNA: TGCGCCAGCAGCCAAGGCAGGTACTCTAACACCGGGGAGCTGTTTTTT; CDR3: CASSQGRYSNTGELFF
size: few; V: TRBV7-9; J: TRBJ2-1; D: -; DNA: TGTGCCAGCAGCCCTTCTAGCGTGCGCCGGGATGAGCAGTTCTTC; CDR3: CASSPSSVRRDEQFF
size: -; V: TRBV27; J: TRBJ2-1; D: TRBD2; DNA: TGTGCCACCCGGGCTAGCGGGAGATTCGGGGATGAGCAGTTCTTC; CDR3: CATRASGRFGDEQFF
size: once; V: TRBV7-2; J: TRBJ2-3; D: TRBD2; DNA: TGTGCCAGCAGCCATGGCTTGGGTCGGACTAGCGGGGATACGCAGTATTTT; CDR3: CASSHGLGRTSGDTQYF
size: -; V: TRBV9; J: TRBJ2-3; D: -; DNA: TGTGCCAGCAGCCTGGAGAGGGATACGCAGTATTTT; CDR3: CASSLERDTQYF
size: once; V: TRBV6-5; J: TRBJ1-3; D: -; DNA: TGTGCCAGCAGTTTCGGTGTCTCTGGAAACACCATATATTTT; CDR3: CASSFGVSGNTIYF
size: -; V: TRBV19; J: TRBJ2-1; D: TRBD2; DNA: TGTGCCAGTAGCGCCCGACTAGCGGGAGGGCCGGGCTACAATGAGCAGTTCTTC; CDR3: CASSARLAGGPGYNEQFF
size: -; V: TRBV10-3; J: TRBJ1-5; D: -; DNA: TGTGCCATCAGTGTGGAGGCCAATCAGCCCCAGCATTTT; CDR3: CAISVEANQPQHF
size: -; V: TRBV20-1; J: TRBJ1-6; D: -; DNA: TGCAGTGCTAGTCAGGCAGGGTATAATTCACCCCTCCACTTT; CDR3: CSASQAGYNSPLHF
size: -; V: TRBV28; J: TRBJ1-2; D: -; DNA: TGTGCCAGCAGTTTTATACAGGGAGATGGCTACACCTTC; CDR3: CASSFIQGDGYTF
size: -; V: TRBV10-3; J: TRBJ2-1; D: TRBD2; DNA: TGTGCCATCAGCTTAGCGGGAGGGCGCAATGAGCAGTTCTTC; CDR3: CAISLAGGRNEQFF
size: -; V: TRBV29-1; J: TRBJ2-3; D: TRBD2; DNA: TGCAGCGTTGAGGCGGGAGAGGGCACAGATACGCAGTATTTT; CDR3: CSVEAGEGTDTQYF
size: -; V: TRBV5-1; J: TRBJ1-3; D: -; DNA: TGCGCCAGCAGCTTCGGCGATGGGGCCTCCGGAAACACCATATATTTT; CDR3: CASSFGDGASGNTIYF
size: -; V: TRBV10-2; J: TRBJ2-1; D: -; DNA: TGCGCCAGCATGTCGAGGGTTGAGCAGTTCTTC; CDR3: CASMSRVEQFF
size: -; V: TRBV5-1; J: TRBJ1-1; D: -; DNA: TGCGCCAGCAGCCCGGGACAAAAAATGAACACTGAAGCTTTCTTT; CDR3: CASSPGQKMNTEAFF